This TCR beta chain was captured by sequencing in a study of blood T cell repertoires in COVID-19 (dated by TCRdb to 2018 to 2020). In terms of the full investigation: The collaborator samples originated in the United States, Italy and Spain and spanned the acute and convalescent phases of COVID-19. The samples were drawn from two sources: the first 160 participants of the ongoing ImmuneRACE study, and some 1,300 subjects contributed by 6 global collaborators. Where HLA class I and class II types were available, the types were taken from metadata supplied by the sample provider, not from assay-based typing. The repertoires were released in a freely available public database intended as a resource for research on the immune response to SARS-CoV-2. The dataset comprised deeply sampled blood TCRbeta repertoires from subjects exposed to, actively infected with, or recovered from COVID-19. The prospective study material was composed of cDNA or gDNA derived from T cells, B-cell-depleted T cells, or PBMCs. Nearly every sample came with metadata listing a de-identified subject ID, COVID-19 status, age in years and sex.

CDR1 and CDR2 are read off the germline V gene (reference sequence) as GTSNPN and SVGIG. Trimming costs V 8 bases and J 4 bases, and their ends lie 21 bases apart. The cysteine opens and the phenylalanine closes a CDR3 of 16 amino acids. This entry keeps only the CDR3 DNA: 48 bases, framed from base 1. The sample holds a few counts of this clone. Its antigen is still unknown. No base quality information exists; no much larger clone differs at one position. What the research found in general, with its limitations: The amount of clinical and demographic metadata varied by source and participant and was provided uncurated.

TCRbeta CDR3 regions were amplified from genomic DNA using the immunoSEQ Assay, a bias-controlled multiplex PCR. On the study's bioinformatics: The number of nucleated cells in each sample was estimated from the amplification of reference gene primers within the assay. Sequence reads were collapsed and filtered to measure the absolute abundance of every unique TCRbeta CDR3 rearrangement. For each sample, productive Simpson clonality was calculated by taking the square root of Simpson's diversity index across productive rearrangements. This immuneACCESS table, as held by TCRdb, lists in-frame sequences with V and J called but not all clones. Of the missing ones, under half trace to an unresolved V gene in checked studies; the others have no known cause. The V and J calls and clone size are taken from that table; D and trimming were inferred from the DNA. The sample contains 110,000 or so clones, more than 70% of them found a single time. 6.5% to 9.5% of the sample rests with the top ten.

Collaborating institutions collected whole blood in K2EDTA tubes following their own protocols. For TCRbeta analysis, collaborator samples were shipped as frozen whole blood, as isolated PBMCs, or as DNA extracted from either sample type. Recombination connected TRBV30 to TRBJ1-6; the D gene identity is not certain. Sequenced material: peripheral blood. This sequence was found in a human donor in a cohort sampled during active COVID-19. The sequenced DNA: TGTGCCGCCTGGAGGAGGGAAGGATTTTATAATTCACCCCTCCACTTT. This gives the protein CAAWRREGFYNSPLHF.